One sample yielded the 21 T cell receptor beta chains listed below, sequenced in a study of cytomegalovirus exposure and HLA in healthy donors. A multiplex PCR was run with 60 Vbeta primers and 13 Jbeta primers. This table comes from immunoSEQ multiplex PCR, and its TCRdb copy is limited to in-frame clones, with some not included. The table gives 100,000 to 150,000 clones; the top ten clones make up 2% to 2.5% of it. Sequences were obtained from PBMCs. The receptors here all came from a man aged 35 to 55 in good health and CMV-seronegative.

CDR3 in DNA: TGTGCCAGCAGTGACCTCCCGGGACTGAACATTCAGTACTTC. Its translation: CASSDLPGLNIQYF. This chain connects TRBV6-1 to TRBJ2-4; D may be TRBD2 (6 bases). Germline assignment: CDR1 MNHNS and CDR2 SASEGT. The CDR3 sequence is 14 residues long. V lost 3 bases and J lost 7, with 13 bases in between.

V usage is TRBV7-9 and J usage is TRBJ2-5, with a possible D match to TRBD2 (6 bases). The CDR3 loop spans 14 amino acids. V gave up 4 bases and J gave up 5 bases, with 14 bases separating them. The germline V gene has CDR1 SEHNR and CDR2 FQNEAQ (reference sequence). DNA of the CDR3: TGTGCCAGCAGCTCGGGACTCCCGGGGGAGACCCAGTACTTC. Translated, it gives CASSSGLPGETQYF.

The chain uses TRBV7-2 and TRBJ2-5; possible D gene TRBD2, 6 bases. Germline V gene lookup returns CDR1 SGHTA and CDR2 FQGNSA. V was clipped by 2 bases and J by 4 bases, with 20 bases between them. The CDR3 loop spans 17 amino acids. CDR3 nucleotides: TGTGCCAGCAGCTTATTCCCCCGTCGCGGGATCGGAGAGACCCAGTACTTC. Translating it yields CASSLFPRRGIGETQYF.

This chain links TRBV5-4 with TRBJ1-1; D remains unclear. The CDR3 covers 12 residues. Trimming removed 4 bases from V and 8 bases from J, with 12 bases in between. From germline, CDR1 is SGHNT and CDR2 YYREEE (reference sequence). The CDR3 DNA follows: TGTGCCAGCAGCCGGGAGGGCGTCGAAGCTTTCTTT. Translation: CASSREGVEAFF.

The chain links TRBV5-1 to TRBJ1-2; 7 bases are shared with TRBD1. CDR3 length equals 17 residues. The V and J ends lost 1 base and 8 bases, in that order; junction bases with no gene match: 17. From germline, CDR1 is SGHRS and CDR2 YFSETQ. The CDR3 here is CASSLPTTGQGGRGYTF. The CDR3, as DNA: TGCGCCAGCAGCTTGCCGACGACAGGGCAGGGGGGACGAGGCTACACCTTC.

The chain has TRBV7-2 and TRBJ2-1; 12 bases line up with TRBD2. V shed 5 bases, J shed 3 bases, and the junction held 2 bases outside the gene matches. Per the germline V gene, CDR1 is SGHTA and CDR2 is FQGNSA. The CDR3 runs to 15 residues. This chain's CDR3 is CASSVTSGGYNEQFF. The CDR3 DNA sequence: TGTGCCAGCAGCGTGACTAGCGGGGGCTACAATGAGCAGTTCTTC.

The CDR3 bases are TGTGCCAGCAGCTACCGGAGGAACACTGAAGCTTTCTTT. Its translation is CASSYRRNTEAFF. V and J are TRBV11-1 and TRBJ1-1; D not resolved. This CDR3 is built from 13 residues. The ends were cut back, 4 bases at V and 1 base at J, with 7 bases in the middle. Germline CDR1 SGHAT, CDR2 FQDESV (reference sequence).

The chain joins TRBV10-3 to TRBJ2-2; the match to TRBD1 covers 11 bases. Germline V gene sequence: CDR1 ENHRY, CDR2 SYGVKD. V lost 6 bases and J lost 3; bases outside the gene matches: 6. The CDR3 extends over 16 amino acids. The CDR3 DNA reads TGTGCCATCAGAGACTGGACAGGGGGCGACACCGGGGAGCTGTTTTTT. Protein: CAIRDWTGGDTGELFF.

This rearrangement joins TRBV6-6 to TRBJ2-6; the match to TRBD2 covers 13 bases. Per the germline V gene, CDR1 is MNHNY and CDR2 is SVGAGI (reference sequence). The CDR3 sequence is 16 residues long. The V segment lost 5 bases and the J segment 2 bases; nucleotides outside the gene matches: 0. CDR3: CASSGLAGAGANVLTF. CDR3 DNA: TGTGCCAGCAGTGGACTAGCGGGAGCTGGGGCCAACGTCCTGACTTTC.

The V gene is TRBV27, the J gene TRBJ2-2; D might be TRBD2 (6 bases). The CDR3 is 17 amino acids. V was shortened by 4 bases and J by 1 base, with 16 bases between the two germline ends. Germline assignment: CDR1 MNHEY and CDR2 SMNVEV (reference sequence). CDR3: CASSSSLTSLNTGELFF. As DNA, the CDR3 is TGTGCCAGCAGTTCCTCTCTTACTAGCTTGAACACCGGGGAGCTGTTTTTT.

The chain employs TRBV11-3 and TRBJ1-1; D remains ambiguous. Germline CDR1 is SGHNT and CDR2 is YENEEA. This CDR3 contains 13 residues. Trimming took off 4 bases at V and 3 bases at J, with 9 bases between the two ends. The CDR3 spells CASSYVIDTEAFF. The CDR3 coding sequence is TGTGCCAGCAGCTACGTCATAGACACTGAAGCTTTCTTT.

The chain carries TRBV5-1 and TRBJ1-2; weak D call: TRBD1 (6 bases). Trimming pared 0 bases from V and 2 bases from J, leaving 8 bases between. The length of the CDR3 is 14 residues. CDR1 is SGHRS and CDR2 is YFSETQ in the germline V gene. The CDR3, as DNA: TGCGCCAGCAGCTTGGATACAGGGAACTATGGCTACACCTTC. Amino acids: CASSLDTGNYGYTF.

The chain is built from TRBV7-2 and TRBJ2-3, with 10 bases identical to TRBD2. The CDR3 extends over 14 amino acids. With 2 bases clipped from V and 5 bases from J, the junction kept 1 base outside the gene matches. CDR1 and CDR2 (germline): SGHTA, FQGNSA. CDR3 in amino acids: CASSLTSGIDTQYF. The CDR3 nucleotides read TGTGCCAGCAGCTTAACTAGCGGGATAGATACGCAGTATTTT.

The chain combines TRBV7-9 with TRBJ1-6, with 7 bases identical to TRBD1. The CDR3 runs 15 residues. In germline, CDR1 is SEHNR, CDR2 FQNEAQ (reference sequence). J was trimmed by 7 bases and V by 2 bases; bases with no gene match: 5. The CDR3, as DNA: TGTGCCAGCAGCTTATGGCAGGGGGAAAATTCACCCCTCCACTTT. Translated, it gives CASSLWQGENSPLHF.

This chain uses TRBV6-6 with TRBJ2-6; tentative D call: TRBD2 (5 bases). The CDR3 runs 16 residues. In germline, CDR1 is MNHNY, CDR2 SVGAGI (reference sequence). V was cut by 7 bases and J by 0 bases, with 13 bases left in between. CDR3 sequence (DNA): TGTGCCAGCACCCCATCGGGGTACTCTGGGGCCAACGTCCTGACTTTC. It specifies CASTPSGYSGANVLTF.

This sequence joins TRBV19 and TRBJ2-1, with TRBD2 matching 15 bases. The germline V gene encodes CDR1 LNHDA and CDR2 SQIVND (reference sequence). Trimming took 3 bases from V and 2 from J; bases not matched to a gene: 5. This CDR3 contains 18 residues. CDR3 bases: TGTGCCAGTAGTATGAGGGGACTAGCGGGAGGTCCCTACAATGAGCAGTTCTTC. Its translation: CASSMRGLAGGPYNEQFF.

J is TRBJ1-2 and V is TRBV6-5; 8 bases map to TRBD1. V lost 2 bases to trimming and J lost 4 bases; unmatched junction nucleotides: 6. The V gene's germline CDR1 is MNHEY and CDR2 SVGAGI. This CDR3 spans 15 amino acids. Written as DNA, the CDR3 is TGTGCCAGCAGTTACGGGGGGCAGGGGGCCTATGGCTACACCTTC. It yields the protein CASSYGGQGAYGYTF.

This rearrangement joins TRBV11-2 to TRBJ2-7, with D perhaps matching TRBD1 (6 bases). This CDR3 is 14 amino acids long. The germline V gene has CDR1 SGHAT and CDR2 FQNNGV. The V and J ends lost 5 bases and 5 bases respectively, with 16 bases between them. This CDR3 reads CASSRFRGSNEQYF. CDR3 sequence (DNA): TGTGCCAGCAGCCGCTTCAGGGGTTCCAACGAGCAGTACTTC.

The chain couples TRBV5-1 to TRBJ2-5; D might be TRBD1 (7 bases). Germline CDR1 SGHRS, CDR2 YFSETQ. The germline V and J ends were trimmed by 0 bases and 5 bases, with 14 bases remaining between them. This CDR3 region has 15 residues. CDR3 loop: CASSLAGGGGETQYF. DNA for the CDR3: TGCGCCAGCAGCTTGGCAGGAGGGGGCGGCGAGACCCAGTACTTC.

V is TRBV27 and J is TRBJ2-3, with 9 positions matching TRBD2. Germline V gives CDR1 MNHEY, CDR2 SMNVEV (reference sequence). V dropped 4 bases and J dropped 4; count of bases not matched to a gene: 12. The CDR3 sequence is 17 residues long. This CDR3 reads CASSSPLRREGPDTQYF. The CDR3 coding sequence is TGTGCCAGCAGTTCCCCCCTGAGGCGGGAGGGCCCAGATACGCAGTATTTT.

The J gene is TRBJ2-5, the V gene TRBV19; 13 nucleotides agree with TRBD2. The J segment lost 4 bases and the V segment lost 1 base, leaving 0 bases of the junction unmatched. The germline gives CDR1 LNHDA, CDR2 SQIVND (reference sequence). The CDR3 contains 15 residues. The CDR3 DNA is TGTGCCAGTAGTATAGGGACTAGCGGGAGAGAGACCCAGTACTTC. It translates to CASSIGTSGRETQYF.